This T cell receptor beta chain was sequenced for a study of blood T cells in healthy people across ages. Study observations and caveats: Researchers said unsorted PBMCs prevented a conclusive naive versus antigen-experienced comparison.

This CDR3 is 14 amino acids long. Germline trimming cut 8 bases from V and 5 bases from J; bases unmatched to any gene: 10. CDR1 is MNHEY and CDR2 is SVGEGT in the germline V gene. Remarks on this clonotype: Its antigen is unknown.

Primed by a sample-barcoded 5' primer and a J-beta primer mix, a second PCR proceeded for roughly 7 to 11 cycles. TCRdb called the 5' RACE reads again in MiXCR, with one record for every CDR3 protein. The sample shows hundreds of thousands of distinct CDR3 sequences, about 42% of them seen only once. The chain uses TRBV6-2 or TRBV6-3 and TRBJ2-5, with 8 bases that match TRBD2. The TCR was taken from a man aged 55 to 69 in good health. The source material was blood. CDR3 sequence (DNA): TGTGCCAGCTCCATTCGGGGGGGAGTGGAGACCCAGTACTTC. Its translation: CASSIRGGVETQYF.